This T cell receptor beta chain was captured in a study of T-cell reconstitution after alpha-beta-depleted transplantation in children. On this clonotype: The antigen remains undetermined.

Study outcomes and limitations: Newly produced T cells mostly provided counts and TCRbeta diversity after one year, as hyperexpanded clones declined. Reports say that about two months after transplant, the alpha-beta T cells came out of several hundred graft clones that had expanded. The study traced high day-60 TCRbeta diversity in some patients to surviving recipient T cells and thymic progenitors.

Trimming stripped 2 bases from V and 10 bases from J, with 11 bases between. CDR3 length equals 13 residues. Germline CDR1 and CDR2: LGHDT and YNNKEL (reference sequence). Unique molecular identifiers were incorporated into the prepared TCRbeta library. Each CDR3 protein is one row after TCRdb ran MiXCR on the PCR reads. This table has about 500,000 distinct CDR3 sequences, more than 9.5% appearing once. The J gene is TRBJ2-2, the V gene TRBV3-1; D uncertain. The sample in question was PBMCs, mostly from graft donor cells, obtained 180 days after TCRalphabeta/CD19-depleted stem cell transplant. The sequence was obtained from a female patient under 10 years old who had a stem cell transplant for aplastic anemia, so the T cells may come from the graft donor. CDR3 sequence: CASSQCLKEELFF. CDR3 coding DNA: TGTGCCAGCAGCCAATGTCTTAAGGAGGAGCTGTTTTTT.